The rows below give T cell receptor beta chains drawn from one sample of a study of STAT5B mutations in CD4+ large granular lymphocyte leukemia. Only in-frame clones appear in the TCRdb table, and some are missing; sequencing was by immunoSEQ multiplex PCR. The sample lists over 45,000 clones, about 70% occurring once. Sequenced input: CD4+ T cells from blood buffy coats. These TCRs come from a human donor in good health. CDR3s include the opening cysteine and the closing phenylalanine or tryptophan. D genes are given only for firm matches. Size tells how often a clone was seen (once, few, many) or the class of an expanded clone, and some rows leave it out.

v_gene	abundance	j_gene	d_gene	CDR3aa
TRBV5-1	NA	TRBJ2-3	TRBD2	CASSLVGSGGDTQYF
TRBV18	NA	TRBJ1-5	TRBD1	CASSPTGGEQPQHF
TRBV6-8	NA	TRBJ1-5	NA	CASSGRQDQPQHF
TRBV30	few	TRBJ1-1	NA	CAWGKGTTEAFF
TRBV7-2	NA	TRBJ2-1	NA	CASSPVAVSYYEQFF
TRBV7-9	NA	TRBJ2-3	TRBD2	CASSSAGVTDTQYF
TRBV30	few	TRBJ1-1	NA	CAWSGGGPEAFF
TRBV18	NA	TRBJ1-4	NA	CASHSGLNEKLFF
TRBV30	NA	TRBJ2-3	NA	CAWNAGRTDTQYF
TRBV9	NA	TRBJ2-5	TRBD1	CASSVSPGQLQETQYF
TRBV7-2	NA	TRBJ1-5	NA	CASSLGGGQPQHF
TRBV28	NA	TRBJ1-3	NA	CASFANTIYF
TRBV9	NA	TRBJ2-1	TRBD2	CASSVQAGALSYNEQFF
TRBV6-1	NA	TRBJ1-4	NA	CASSEGATNEKLFF
TRBV2	NA	TRBJ2-5	NA	CASSVATQETQYF
TRBV9	NA	TRBJ1-2	NA	CASSVVGGSDGYTF
TRBV19	NA	TRBJ2-1	TRBD2	CASSSRVAGGIEQFF
TRBV11-2	NA	TRBJ1-1	TRBD1	CASSRGQGGTEAFF
TRBV27	NA	TRBJ2-1	NA	CASRSGYNEQFF
TRBV2	few	TRBJ2-5	TRBD2	CASSEGRASGEETQYF
TRBV15	NA	TRBJ2-5	TRBD2	CATSRVPQRGGRETQYF
TRBV27	NA	TRBJ1-6	NA	CASSIQGDRSPLHF
TRBV5-1	NA	TRBJ1-2	NA	CASSLDGDYGYTF
TRBV5-1	NA	TRBJ1-2	NA	CASSLDGFGGVNYGYTF
TRBV5-8	NA	TRBJ2-2	TRBD2	CASSFKAGYTGELFF
TRBV15	NA	TRBJ2-3	NA	CATSRSGGPLSSTDTQYF
TRBV27	NA	TRBJ2-5	NA	CASSPQGFQETQYF
TRBV1	few	TRBJ1-5	NA	CTSSQDRQGEQPQHF
TRBV6-5	NA	TRBJ1-6	NA	CASSYEGGGSPLHF
TRBV15	NA	TRBJ2-5	NA	CATSRDHGNQETQYF
TRBV28	NA	TRBJ1-1	TRBD1	CASSLYGTGAQAFF
TRBV27	NA	TRBJ1-5	TRBD1	CASSQGTGTNQPQHF
TRBV19	NA	TRBJ1-5	NA	CASSSGWQPQHF
TRBV7-2	NA	TRBJ2-5	TRBD1	CASSPGQAETQYF
TRBV5-1	NA	TRBJ2-1	NA	CASSIAGNSANEQFF
TRBV18	few	TRBJ1-2	TRBD1	CASSPSGTGEYGYTF
TRBV5-1	NA	TRBJ2-3	NA	CASSLGGQVVIDTQYF
TRBV30	NA	TRBJ1-5	NA	CAWSVAGGNNQPQHF
TRBV10-2	NA	TRBJ1-6	TRBD1	CASSEAGGAGYNSPLHF
TRBV6-1	NA	TRBJ2-2	NA	CASSGGYPTGELFF
TRBV11-2	few	TRBJ1-2	NA	CASSLGDGGIYGYTF
TRBV6-1	NA	TRBJ2-3	NA	CASSALPGFRTDTQYF
TRBV19	few	TRBJ1-3	TRBD1	CASSMDRATGNTIYF
TRBV27	NA	TRBJ1-3	NA	CASSPRDSSGNTIYF
TRBV10-3	few	TRBJ1-3	NA	CAISDLGGRSGNTIYF
TRBV18	NA	TRBJ2-5	TRBD2	CASSPTSGGVETQYF
TRBV7-9	few	TRBJ1-1	TRBD1	CASSPWDSRLTEAFF
TRBV6-5	NA	TRBJ1-2	NA	CASQSLQSYGYTF
TRBV6-4	NA	TRBJ2-5	TRBD2	CASTAGLGLRFTQYF
TRBV5-6	NA	TRBJ2-3	NA	CASSSGAAGTDTQYF
TRBV2	NA	TRBJ1-3	NA	CASSEQAGSGNTIYF
TRBV30	NA	TRBJ1-5	NA	CAWSVLNSNQPQHF
TRBV30	NA	TRBJ2-1	TRBD1	CAWSSGTGETNEQFF
TRBV7-2	once	TRBJ1-3	NA	CASSLMGSGSGNTIYF
TRBV5-1	few	TRBJ1-5	NA	CASSWEGDQPQHF
TRBV5-8	NA	TRBJ2-5	TRBD1	CASSPWTGQETQYF
TRBV7-2	NA	TRBJ1-6	NA	CASSLGGNLGSPLHF
TRBV11-2	few	TRBJ1-1	NA	CASSPQHTEAFF
TRBV15	NA	TRBJ1-1	NA	CATSRDRDFLNTEAFF